The rows below give T cell receptor beta chains drawn from one sample of a study of circulating CD8 cells and anti-PD-1 response in melanoma. TCRdb reprocessed the reads with MiXCR, giving one entry per CDR3 protein. Here the sample spans fewer than 850 distinct CDR3 sequences, 9.5% to 14% being singletons. The material was CD8+ T cells from PBMCs, obtained at baseline or after one month of anti-PD-1 therapy (not recorded which). The origin of the receptors is a human donor with melanoma. CDR3s leave out the opening cysteine and the closing phenylalanine or tryptophan.

J gene: TRBJ2-3
V gene: TRBV9
CDR3 protein: ASSDTSGGLDTQY

J gene: TRBJ2-7
V gene: TRBV12-3/TRBV12-4
CDR3 protein: ASSIGQGPYEQY

J gene: TRBJ2-7
V gene: TRBV7-2
CDR3 protein: ASSFSRGLYEQY

J gene: TRBJ2-2
V gene: TRBV4-3
CDR3 protein: ASSQTDLLGTGELF

J gene: TRBJ2-1
V gene: TRBV7-3
CDR3 protein: ASSARLAGTYNEQF

J gene: TRBJ1-2
V gene: TRBV5-6
CDR3 protein: ASRPRPTDRFHGYT

J gene: TRBJ2-5
V gene: TRBV28
CDR3 protein: ASSFSQGGGETQY

J gene: TRBJ2-7
V gene: TRBV20-1
CDR3 protein: SAQEGTGRILEQY

J gene: TRBJ1-1
V gene: TRBV4-3
CDR3 protein: ASSQDRGMNTEAF

J gene: TRBJ2-3
V gene: TRBV7-9
CDR3 protein: ATTSYRDTQY